A single T cell receptor beta chain is shown here with its context. This entry belongs to a study of blood T cell repertoires in COVID-19. Only in-frame clones appear in the TCRdb table, and some are missing; sequencing was by immunoSEQ multiplex PCR. This sample has over 120,000 clones, with around 82% found just once. Specimen: PBMCs or T cells enriched from blood (not recorded which). The receptor was isolated from a woman aged 45-65 years who had recovered from COVID-19.

CDR3 sequence: CASSPLGTGQETQYF. CDR3 bases: TGTGCCAGCAGCCCCCTAGGGACAGGTCAAGAGACCCAGTACTTC. V usage is TRBV9 and J usage is TRBJ2-5; TRBD1 matches 8 bases. The CDR3 totals 15 residues. The J segment lost 2 bases and the V segment lost 4 bases, leaving 7 bases of the junction unmatched. Germline V gene sequence: CDR1 SGDLS, CDR2 YYNGEE.